Listed below are T cell receptor beta chains from one sample, sequenced in a study of CD8 T cells in Susac syndrome. TCRdb reanalysed the immunoSEQ multiplex PCR reads using MiXCR and keeps one entry per CDR3 protein. The sample has 170,000 or so distinct CDR3 sequences, 94% seen once. Material for sequencing was CD4+ T cells from PBMCs. These receptors all stem from a human donor with Susac syndrome. Each CDR3 is given with its conserved first and last residue. Not all rows give a size; the values are once, few, many and, for expanded clones, a class.

J gene	clone size	V gene	CDR3 protein
TRBJ2-4	-	TRBV5-4	CASSPGRDSKNIQYF
TRBJ1-4	-	TRBV20-1	CSATDIKGEKLFF
TRBJ1-5	once	TRBV6-5	CASSYDWAGGQPQHF
TRBJ1-1	-	TRBV6-5	CASRQGVGMNTEAFF
TRBJ2-7	-	TRBV7-8	CASSLPQRGSSYEQYF
TRBJ2-2	-	TRBV4-3	CASSQDISGELFF
TRBJ2-1	-	TRBV20-1	CSAQLIYEQFF
TRBJ2-7	-	TRBV14	CASSSWPYALGQGDSYEQYF
TRBJ1-5	-	TRBV12-3/TRBV12-4	CASSLAPGNQPQHF
TRBJ2-5	-	TRBV20-1	CSARVGPIPFQETQYF
TRBJ2-7	-	TRBV20-1	CSARGAERVTYEQYF
TRBJ1-1	-	TRBV12-3/TRBV12-4	CASSLYSNTEAFF